What follows describes a single TCR beta chain. Its matching antigen is unknown. Using genomic DNA as the template, TCR beta VDJ and CDR3 profiling was carried out. MiXCR was run by TCRdb on the reads, yielding one entry per CDR3 protein. The repertoire holds 150,000 to 200,000 distinct CDR3 sequences, with just under 45% as singletons. The data were obtained in a study of CD8+CD57+ T cells in acquired aplastic anemia. In the study overall: On average, sorted CD4+ and CD8+ cells gave roughly 3 ug of DNA. Healthy donor CD4+ cell samples had a mean of around 9.9 million reads. Points from the study as a whole: Patients shared some 30 CD8+ CDR3 sequences with controls.

Germline loops: CDR1 SGDLS, CDR2 YYNGEE. Trimming removed 0 bases from V and 5 bases from J, with 8 bases in between. The CDR3 contains 13 residues. Sequencing input: sorted CD4+, CD8+, or CD8+CD57+ T cells (not recorded which) from PBMCs. The chain joins TRBV9 to TRBJ2-5; tentatively, D is TRBD2 (6 bases). This receptor was identified in a human donor in good health. In DNA, the CDR3 is TGTGCCAGCAGCGTAGGCGGGACTGAGACCCAGTACTTC. It yields the protein CASSVGGTETQYF.